These 20 T cell receptor beta chains were all obtained from the same sample, sequenced in a study of Graves' ophthalmopathy and Graves' hyperthyroidism (dated by TCRdb to the late 2010s). The instrument given in TCRdb is Illumina HiSeq 2000. For repertoire sequencing, TCR beta CDR3 regions were amplified from RNA transcripts. The first round of RT-PCR was done with HTBI primers and the Qiagen OneStep RT-PCR kit, and was followed by a second round of multiplex PCR, then size selection and purification. TCRdb redid the processing of the public reads, applying fastp at Q25 and MiXCR, and retained in-frame beta chains. When rows share a CDR3 protein, they turn into one entry using the most common DNA and genes. In this sample the table shows hundreds of thousands of distinct CDR3 sequences, approximately 22% of which occur a single time. The top ten clonotypes cover more than 5.5% of the sample. The material sequenced was peripheral blood. Source of these receptors: a young woman with stable Graves' hyperthyroidism. Some clones in this sample may be carry-over from other donors' samples. Donor details come from another sample of the same person, matched by shared clones.

This clonotype occurred a few times. The chain recombines TRBV19 with TRBJ1-1, with a possible D match to TRBD1 (5 bases). The CDR3 runs 13 residues. The germline V and J ends were trimmed by 7 bases and 3 bases, with 12 bases remaining between them. CDR1 LNHDA and CDR2 SQIVND come from the germline V gene (reference sequence). CDR3 bases: TGTGCCAGTAAGGAGGGGAGGGACACTGAAGCTTTCTTT. This codes for CASKEGRDTEAFF.

The rearrangement uses TRBV15 and TRBJ1-5, with 11 bases aligning to TRBD1. After removal of 4 bases from V and 2 bases from J, the junction contained 1 base not matched to a gene. The CDR3 spans 15 residues. Germline CDR1 and CDR2: LNHNV and YYDKDF (reference sequence). CDR3 nucleotide sequence: TGTGCCACCAGCATGGGACAGGGGGGCAATCAGCCCCAGCATTTT. Residues: CATSMGQGGNQPQHF. Variable domain in full (rest from reference TRBV15 and TRBJ1-5): DAMVIQNPRYQVTQFGKPVTLSCSQTLNHNVMYWYQQKSSQAPKLLFHYYDKDFNNEADTPDNFQSRRPNTSFCFLDIRSPGLGDTAMYLCATSMGQGGNQPQHFGDGTRLSIL.

In this sample, this clonotype turned up many times. The chain links TRBV9 to TRBJ1-2, with 8 bases fitting TRBD1. In germline, CDR1 is SGDLS, CDR2 YYNGEE. V shed 4 bases, J shed 8 bases, and the junction held 7 bases outside the gene matches. The CDR3 extends over 13 amino acids. This chain's CDR3 is CASSLDRDGGYTF. As DNA, the CDR3 is TGTGCCAGCAGCTTGGACAGGGATGGCGGCTACACCTTC.

This clonotype appeared many times. The V gene is TRBV6-1, the J gene TRBJ2-3; D is unresolved. Trimming stripped 8 bases from V and 2 bases from J, with 8 bases between. Per germline, CDR1 MNHNS and CDR2 SASEGT. CDR3 length: 12 amino acids. The DNA for the CDR3 is TGTGCCAGCGGGCGATCCACAGATACGCAGTATTTT. Translation: CASGRSTDTQYF.

V and J are TRBV28 and TRBJ1-1; D may be TRBD1 (5 bases). CDR1 is MDHEN and CDR2 is SYDVKM in the germline V gene. The germline V and J ends were trimmed by 8 bases and 3 bases, with 19 bases remaining between them. This CDR3 has 15 residues. The CDR3 protein is CASLTGPLSDTEAFF. DNA for the CDR3: TGTGCCAGCCTAACAGGTCCTCTGAGCGACACTGAAGCTTTCTTT.

This clonotype was seen repeatedly, ten times or more. The CDR3 sequence: CASSQTGQETQYF. Here the CDR3 DNA reads TGTGCCAGCAGTCAAACAGGTCAAGAGACCCAGTACTTC. The genes are TRBV12-3 or TRBV12-4 and TRBJ2-5, with TRBD1 as a possible D gene (5 bases). The CDR3 loop spans 13 amino acids. V lost 5 bases to trimming and J lost 2 bases, with 9 bases between them.

At least ten counts were recorded for this clonotype. The V gene is TRBV28, the J gene TRBJ2-2; D gene ambiguous. The CDR3 is 15 amino acids. The germline V gene encodes CDR1 MDHEN and CDR2 SYDVKM. Between the trimmed V and J ends, which lost 4 bases and 4 bases, there was a span of 13 bases. The CDR3 nucleotides read TGTGCCAGCAGTTACTCTGGGCATTTCACCGGGGAGCTGTTTTTT. This gives the protein CASSYSGHFTGELFF.

The V call is TRBV27, the J call TRBJ1-5; D gene uncertain. With 1 base removed from V and 3 bases from J, the gap between germline ends came to 10 bases. This CDR3 comprises 15 residues. In germline, CDR1 is MNHEY, CDR2 SMNVEV (reference sequence). CDR3 residues: CASSLFGQTNQPQHF. Written as DNA, the CDR3 is TGTGCCAGCAGTTTATTCGGGCAGACCAATCAGCCCCAGCATTTT.

In this sample, this clonotype turned up many times. The CDR3 DNA is TGCAGTGCTAGGCGGGAGGGGTTATACACCTTC. This sequence encodes CSARREGLYTF. The chain is built from TRBV20-1 and TRBJ1-2; possibly TRBD1 for D (5 bases). The CDR3 sequence is 11 residues long. Looked up from germline, CDR1 is DFQATT and CDR2 is SNEGSKA (reference sequence). Trimming took off 3 bases at V and 11 bases at J, with 13 bases between the two ends.

The sample holds many counts of this clonotype. The chain combines TRBV12-3 or TRBV12-4 with TRBJ2-2; D is undetermined. The V end lost 3 bases, the J end lost 4 bases, and 3 bases lay between the germline ends. The CDR3 covers 12 residues. CDR3 nucleotides: TGTGCCAGCAGTTTGGGCACCGGGGAGCTGTTTTTT. Protein sequence: CASSLGTGELFF.

This clonotype was detected ten times or more. The V gene is TRBV12-3 or TRBV12-4, the J gene TRBJ2-2; no clear D. There are 12 residues in the CDR3. The V end was cut by 5 bases, the J end by 8 bases, with 9 bases between. The CDR3 DNA reads TGTGCCAGCAGTACCGGTGGGGGGGAGCTGTTTTTT. It translates to CASSTGGGELFF.

This clonotype was counted only a few times. The DNA for the CDR3 is TGCGCCAGCAGCTTGGGGGTGGATTTCCAAGAGACCCAGTACTTC. The encoded protein is CASSLGVDFQETQYF. V and J are TRBV5-1 and TRBJ2-5; D is ambiguous. From germline, CDR1 is SGHRS and CDR2 YFSETQ. This CDR3 is built from 15 residues. V shed 0 bases and J shed 1 base, with 10 bases lying between them.

This clonotype was found a few times. V gene TRBV19 combines with J gene TRBJ2-2; D ambiguous. The V and J ends lost 10 bases and 1 base respectively, with 13 bases between them. CDR3 size: 14 residues. The germline V gene has CDR1 LNHDA and CDR2 SQIVND (reference sequence). The CDR3 DNA sequence: TGTGCCACCCACGCAGGATGGAACACCGGGGAGCTGTTTTTT. This codes for CATHAGWNTGELFF.

This clonotype was detected ten times or more. The rearrangement links TRBV19 to TRBJ1-5; D possibly corresponds to TRBD1 (5 bases). Germline CDR1 reads LNHDA; CDR2 reads SQIVND (reference sequence). Trimming left V 10 bases short and J 2 bases short, with 21 bases between. This CDR3 contains 16 residues. The CDR3 DNA reads as TGTGCCACCCAGGACGGTAGTTCAGGGCGCAATCAGCCCCAGCATTTT. It translates to CATQDGSSGRNQPQHF. The full variable domain, in which reference TRBV19 and TRBJ1-5 provide the parts outside the CDR3, is DGGITQSPKYLFRKEGQNVTLSCEQNLNHDAMYWYRQDPGQGLRLIYYSQIVNDFQKGDIAEGYSVSREKKESFPLTVTSAQKNPTAFYLCATQDGSSGRNQPQHFGDGTRLSIL.

Many counts were recorded for this clonotype. The V gene is TRBV2, the J gene TRBJ1-2; no firm D call. The V and J ends lost 5 bases and 7 bases respectively, with 17 bases between them. This CDR3 spans 14 amino acids. CDR1 and CDR2 (germline): SNHLY, FYNNEI. The CDR3, as DNA: TGTGCCAGCAGTCTGGAGCGGGCGGACGGTGGCTACACCTTC. Protein sequence: CASSLERADGGYTF.

This clonotype came up a few times. The chain joins TRBV7-9 to TRBJ2-2; D is undetermined. Per germline, CDR1 SEHNR and CDR2 FQNEAQ (reference sequence). The CDR3 loop spans 15 amino acids. V dropped 4 bases and J dropped 7 bases, with 16 bases sitting between them. In nucleotides, the CDR3 is TGTGCCAGCAGCTCGGCTTTAGATGGGATCGGGGAGCTGTTTTTT. Translation: CASSSALDGIGELFF. Together with reference TRBV7-9 and TRBJ2-2, the CDR3 gives the full variable domain: DTGVSQNPRHKITKRGQNVTFRCDPISEHNRLYWYRQTLGQGPEFLTYFQNEAQLEKSRLLSDRFSAERPKGSFSTLEIQRTEQGDSAMYLCASSSALDGIGELFFGEGSRLTVL.

This clonotype has at least ten counts. The V gene is TRBV10-3, the J gene TRBJ1-6, with 8 nucleotides matching TRBD1. V dropped 2 bases and J dropped 8; count of bases not matched to a gene: 5. CDR1 is ENHRY, CDR2 SYGVKD, per germline. There are 15 residues in the CDR3. CDR3 sequence reads: CAISEGQGLDSPLHF. DNA for the CDR3: TGTGCCATCAGTGAGGGACAGGGTCTAGATTCACCCCTCCACTTT.

This clonotype has a count of ten or more. The V gene is TRBV15, the J gene TRBJ2-7, with a weak D call TRBD1 (6 bases). Germline CDR1 and CDR2: LNHNV and YYDKDF (reference sequence). V was clipped by 0 bases and J by 0 bases, with 9 bases between them. The CDR3 contains 15 residues. CDR3 region: CATSRDQGTSYEQYF. The CDR3 region has the DNA TGTGCCACCAGCAGAGATCAGGGGACCTCCTACGAGCAGTACTTC.

This clonotype occurred many times. The chain couples TRBV12-3 or TRBV12-4 to TRBJ1-6; tentatively, D is TRBD1 (5 bases). This CDR3 contains 16 residues. Trimming shortened V by 6 bases and J by 7 bases, and 19 bases separated the two germline ends. The CDR3 region has the DNA TGTGCCAGCAGACTTGACTGGGACGGCCTGAATTCACCCCTCCACTTT. This gives the protein CASRLDWDGLNSPLHF.

This clonotype was recorded at least ten times. J is TRBJ1-2 and V is TRBV5-1, with no clear D. Germline V lookup: CDR1 SGHRS, CDR2 YFSETQ. The V end was cut by 0 bases, the J end by 6 bases, with 9 bases between. This CDR3 comprises 13 residues. The CDR3 sequence: CASSLDRTHGYTF. The DNA of the CDR3 is TGCGCCAGCAGCTTGGACAGAACCCATGGCTACACCTTC.